These 10 T cell receptor beta chains came from one sample sequenced in a study of cytomegalovirus exposure and HLA in healthy donors. The study ran its PCR with 60 Vbeta and 13 Jbeta primers. Measured with immunoSEQ multiplex PCR; TCRdb has only the in-frame clones, and not every one. Of approximately 130,000 clones listed, approximately 85% are singletons. Sample: PBMCs. The source is a young woman in good health and CMV-seropositive.

The chain combines TRBV15 with TRBJ1-2; D unresolved. Per the germline V gene, CDR1 is LNHNV and CDR2 is YYDKDF (reference sequence). The CDR3 has 13 residues. V gave up 3 bases and J gave up 4 bases, with 9 bases separating them. In DNA, the CDR3 is TGTGCCACCAGCAGTGGACTGTCCTATGGCTACACCTTC. This sequence encodes CATSSGLSYGYTF.

CDR3 sequence: CASGTGNTYEQYF. CDR3 nucleotide sequence: TGTGCCAGCGGGACAGGGAACACCTACGAGCAGTACTTC. The chain couples TRBV27 to TRBJ2-7; 9 bases agree with TRBD1. The CDR3 extends over 13 amino acids. With 8 bases clipped from V and 2 bases from J, the junction kept 4 bases outside the gene matches. Germline-derived CDR1 and CDR2 are MNHEY and SMNVEV (reference sequence).

This chain links TRBV14 with TRBJ1-1, with D possibly TRBD1 on 5 matching bases. V lost 1 base and J 4 bases, leaving 10 bases between the germline ends. This CDR3 has 14 residues. From germline, CDR1 is SGHDN and CDR2 FVKESK. In DNA form, the CDR3 reads TGTGCCAGCAGCCAAGGGGTAGGGGTCACTGAAGCTTTCTTT. Its protein is CASSQGVGVTEAFF.

This rearrangement joins TRBV2 to TRBJ2-3; 13 nucleotides match TRBD2. Germline V gene sequence: CDR1 SNHLY, CDR2 FYNNEI. The CDR3 contains 17 residues. V was clipped by 4 bases and J by 5 bases; unmatched bases: 9. The CDR3 is CASSAGRLAGGLDTQYF. The CDR3 region has the DNA TGTGCCAGCAGTGCGGGCAGACTAGCGGGGGGTCTAGATACGCAGTATTTT.

Turning to this clone: Additional DNA sequences in this sample encode the identical CDR3. The V and J genes are TRBV5-8 and TRBJ1-1; perhaps TRBD1 as D (5 bases). Trimming took 0 bases from V and 5 from J, leaving 8 bases between them. This CDR3 is 13 amino acids long. Germline assignment: CDR1 SGHTS and CDR2 YDEGEE. CDR3 nucleotide sequence: TGTGCCAGCAGCTTGGGGGGGGGAACTGAAGCTTTCTTT. Protein: CASSLGGGTEAFF.

This chain links TRBV5-1 with TRBJ2-3, with 10 bases that match TRBD2. This CDR3 is 14 amino acids long. V shed 6 bases, J shed 3 bases, and the junction held 4 bases outside the gene matches. Germline V CDR1 and CDR2: SGHRS, YFSETQ. DNA for the CDR3: TGCGCCAGCAAACTAGCGGGAACTACAGATACGCAGTATTTT. Residues: CASKLAGTTDTQYF.

This rearrangement joins TRBV7-3 to TRBJ2-2; D possibly corresponds to TRBD2 (6 bases). The CDR3 is made up of 15 amino acids. The V gene's germline CDR1 is SGHTA and CDR2 FQGTGA. V lost 3 bases to trimming and J lost 0 bases, with 8 bases between them. Written as DNA, the CDR3 is TGTGCCAGCAGCTTGGAGGGAACGAACACCGGGGAGCTGTTTTTT. As protein: CASSLEGTNTGELFF.

The table lists this clone with a count of one. The chain carries TRBV2 and TRBJ2-7; tentative D call: TRBD2 (6 bases). V shed 7 bases and J shed 0 bases, with 10 bases lying between them. The CDR3 sequence is 13 residues long. The V gene's germline CDR1 is SNHLY and CDR2 FYNNEI. The CDR3, as DNA: TGTGCCAGCAAGGAGGGCAGCTCCTACGAGCAGTACTTC. Its translation is CASKEGSSYEQYF.

This chain joins TRBV6-6 and TRBJ1-4, with D tentatively TRBD1 (5 bases). Germline V gene data show CDR1 as MNHNY and CDR2 as SVGAGI (reference sequence). CDR3 size: 16 residues. The V and J ends lost 6 bases and 6 bases respectively, with 20 bases between them. CDR3 amino acids: CASSLDILGRDEKLFF. The CDR3 region has the DNA TGTGCCAGCAGCCTCGACATTTTGGGGCGCGATGAAAAACTGTTTTTT.

This clone was observed a few times. This rearrangement joins TRBV29-1 to TRBJ2-1; TRBD2 might be the D (6 bases). Per germline, CDR1 SQVTM and CDR2 ANQGSEA. The ends were cut back, 6 bases at V and 9 bases at J, with 9 bases in the middle. This CDR3 has 10 residues. For the CDR3, the DNA is TGCAGCGTCGGACTATTTGAGCAGTTCTTC. Protein sequence: CSVGLFEQFF.